The 8 T cell receptor beta chains in this list originate from one sample, sequenced in a study of sequential checkpoint blockade in melanoma. Indicated treatment: randomized to nivolumab then ipilimumab (arm A) or the reverse (arm B). Profiled with immunoSEQ multiplex PCR; TCRdb holds only in-frame clones, not every one. Altogether around 6,000 clones are present, around 21% being singletons, with the ten largest covering approximately 8.1%. Specimen: tumor tissue (inferred from file names), collected from a patient given nivolumab and ipilimumab in sequence. These receptors all come from a human donor with melanoma.

This clone was counted at least ten times. The J gene is TRBJ1-1, the V gene TRBV6-7; D is unclear. TRBV6-7 belongs to the ORF category, with a function that is uncertain. Trimming removed 10 bases from V and 11 bases from J, with 17 bases in between. The CDR3 is 11 residues long. CDR3 DNA: TGTGCCACCCTAAGGCACCTTCGGGCTTTCTTT. This sequence encodes CATLRHLRAFF.

This clone was observed at least ten times. This chain links TRBV11-3 with TRBJ2-1, with 7 bases matching TRBD1. With V trimmed by 5 bases and J by 4 bases, 8 bases remained unmatched. The CDR3 consists of 15 residues. CDR1 and CDR2 (germline): SGHNT, YENEEA. The CDR3 protein is CASSPWTGSYNEQFF. CDR3 in DNA: TGTGCCAGCAGCCCGTGGACAGGTTCTTACAATGAGCAGTTCTTC.

This clone was detected only a few times. This chain uses TRBV29-1 with TRBJ1-4; 7 bases line up with TRBD1. Germline V gene sequence: CDR1 SQVTM, CDR2 ANQGSEA. Trimming took 6 bases from V and 12 from J; bases not matched to a gene: 10. The CDR3 is 12 amino acids. CDR3 protein: CSVLGRTGELFF. Here the CDR3 DNA reads TGCAGCGTACTGGGGAGGACAGGTGAACTGTTTTTT.

CDR3 bases: TGTGCCAGCAGCTCCCTAGCGGAGGAACTAGCCAAAAACATTCAGTACTTC. Translated, it gives CASSSLAEELAKNIQYF. The gene calls are TRBV11-3 and TRBJ2-4, with 7 bases aligning to TRBD2. This CDR3 is built from 17 residues. V dropped 4 bases and J dropped 0; count of bases not matched to a gene: 9. Germline CDR1 and CDR2: SGHNT and YENEEA.

This clone was counted between two and nine times. The chain links TRBV11-3 to TRBJ2-1; 10 bases align to TRBD2. The CDR3 has 20 amino acids. The V and J ends lost 5 bases and 7 bases, in that order; junction bases with no gene match: 23. CDR1 SGHNT and CDR2 YENEEA come from the germline V gene. The CDR3 sequence is CASSTPPATSGSSAWNEQFF. Written as DNA, the CDR3 is TGTGCCAGCAGCACCCCTCCGGCGACTAGCGGGTCTTCGGCGTGGAATGAGCAGTTCTTC.

This clone appeared a few times. The rearrangement links TRBV28 to TRBJ1-1, with D possibly matching TRBD1 (5 bases). Germline V gene data show CDR1 as MDHEN and CDR2 as SYDVKM. Trimming pared 7 bases from V and 7 bases from J, leaving 19 bases between. The CDR3 contains 14 residues. CDR3 DNA sequence: TGTGCCAGCACCCGACGGGCGCGACAGTTTGAAGCTTTCTTT. Its protein is CASTRRARQFEAFF.

This clone was found a few times. The V and J genes are TRBV30 and TRBJ1-1; no clear D. The CDR3 is 14 amino acids. Germline-derived CDR1 and CDR2 are GTSNPN and SVGIG (reference sequence). Between the trimmed V and J ends, which lost 4 bases and 0 bases, there was a span of 12 bases. For the CDR3, the DNA is TGTGCCTGGAAGAGTAGAGGCATGAACACTGAAGCTTTCTTT. It codes for CAWKSRGMNTEAFF.

Many counts were recorded for this clone. The CDR3 region has the DNA TGTGCCAGCAGCTTATCGGACAGGGGCTATGGCTACACCTTC. Translation gives CASSLSDRGYGYTF. This rearrangement joins TRBV11-3 to TRBJ1-2, with 9 bases lining up with TRBD1. CDR3 length: 14 residues. V dropped 2 bases and J dropped 4; count of bases not matched to a gene: 2. Looked up from germline, CDR1 is SGHNT and CDR2 is YENEEA.